This T cell receptor (beta chain) comes out of a study of blood T cells in healthy people across ages. Study overall: About one barcoded beta molecule per two T cells was the capture yield of template switching.

V gave up 6 bases and J gave up 4 bases; unmatched junction bases: 2. The CDR3 is made up of 14 amino acids. Germline CDR1 MDHEN, CDR2 SYDVKM. Isolated PBMCs totaled at least 6.5 million in each sample. Total RNA amounts of at least 5 micrograms were extracted per sample. Then a second PCR, running roughly 6 to 11 cycles, was carried out with a sample-barcoded 5' primer and a J-beta primer mix. All cDNA molecules were each tagged by a template-switch adaptor with 12 random nucleotides. A single record per CDR3 protein comes from TCRdb applying MiXCR to the 5' RACE reads. The sample carries around 900,000 distinct CDR3 sequences, about 53% recorded once.

The source is a woman between 55 and 75 years old in good health. Source material: blood. This sequence joins TRBV28 and TRBJ2-7; 14 nucleotides align to TRBD2. CDR3 coding DNA: TGTGCCAGCAGGGGACTAGCGGGAGATTACGAGCAGTACTTC. Encoded protein: CASRGLAGDYEQYF.